This paragraph covers one T cell receptor (beta chain) sequence. Profiling relied on immunoSEQ multiplex PCR, and the TCRdb table lists in-frame clones only, not all of them. The sample shows 200,000 to 250,000 clones, around 90% of them seen only once. This sample stems from a study of cytomegalovirus exposure and HLA in healthy donors. This sequence was found in a woman between 18 and 29 years old in good health and CMV-seronegative. Sequencing used PBMCs.

CDR3: CASSPDRGKFGRSGANVLTF. CDR3 sequence (DNA): TGTGCCAGCAGTCCCGACAGGGGGAAATTTGGGCGCTCTGGGGCCAACGTCCTGACTTTC. The J gene is TRBJ2-6, the V gene TRBV28; 9 bases align to TRBD1. This CDR3 comprises 20 residues. The junction had 14 bases not matched to a gene; V was cut back by 5 bases and J by 0 bases. The germline V gene encodes CDR1 MDHEN and CDR2 SYDVKM.